These T cell receptor beta chains were read from a single sample in a study of cytomegalovirus exposure and HLA in healthy donors. Here immunoSEQ multiplex PCR was the method, and the copy in TCRdb shows in-frame clones only, minus some. The sample carries just under 45,000 clones, under 60% recorded once. The source material was PBMCs. Every receptor here comes from a man between 60 and 75 years old in good health and CMV-seronegative. CDR3s include the opening cysteine and the closing phenylalanine or tryptophan. Each record gives: V gene, clone size, D gene, J gene, CDR3 protein, CDR3 DNA. A D gene is named only where the DNA matches it firmly. Expanded clones are given a class, and other clones once, few, many or no size at all.

>TRBV9|few|TRBD2|TRBJ2-5
CASSTWTSGRETQYF
TGTGCCAGCAGCACATGGACTAGCGGGAGAGAGACCCAGTACTTC
>TRBV4-2|few|TRBD2|TRBJ2-1
CASSQGPGTSGLLSSYNEQFF
TGTGCCAGCAGCCAAGGTCCCGGGACTAGCGGTCTACTGAGCTCCTACAATGAGCAGTTCTTC
>TRBV6-6|.|TRBD1|TRBJ1-5
CASTFGQGGNQPQHF
TGTGCCAGCACTTTCGGACAGGGTGGCAATCAGCCCCAGCATTTT
>TRBV12-2|.|.|TRBJ2-2
CASRLEGVGELFF
TGTGCAAGTCGCTTAGAGGGGGTCGGGGAGCTGTTTTTT
>TRBV30|.|TRBD2|TRBJ2-3
CAWSVGAGKSDTQYF
TGTGCCTGGAGTGTAGGAGCGGGAAAGTCAGATACGCAGTATTTT
>TRBV5-1|.|TRBD2|TRBJ2-5
CASSWEGTGETQYF
TGCGCCAGCAGCTGGGAGGGGACCGGGGAGACCCAGTACTTC
>TRBV10-3|few|TRBD1|TRBJ1-4
CAISWTGEKLFF
TGTGCCATCAGTTGGACAGGTGAAAAACTGTTTTTT
>TRBV2|few|.|TRBJ2-1
CASNPAIDSYNEQFF
TGTGCCAGCAACCCCGCCATAGACTCCTACAATGAGCAGTTCTTC
>TRBV5-1|.|.|TRBJ1-1
CASRLVGQTEAFF
TGCGCCAGCAGATTGGTGGGGCAGACTGAAGCTTTCTTT
>TRBV5-4|few|.|TRBJ2-7
CASSRGAVSSYEQYF
TGTGCCAGCAGCCGCGGGGCGGTCAGCTCCTACGAGCAGTACTTC
>TRBV7-2|once|.|TRBJ2-1
CASSLLAGSSYNEQFF
TGTGCCAGCAGCTTATTGGCGGGGAGCTCCTACAATGAGCAGTTCTTC
>TRBV5-4|few|TRBD1|TRBJ2-2
CASRPGTGGRAGELFF
TGTGCCAGCAGGCCCGGGACAGGGGGCAGGGCCGGGGAGCTGTTTTTT
>TRBV5-4|few|TRBD2|TRBJ2-1
CASSLVAGGLSSYNEQFF
TGTGCCAGCAGCTTGGTAGCGGGAGGTTTAAGCTCCTACAATGAGCAGTTCTTC
>TRBV6-1|.|.|TRBJ2-5
CAALEGYAETQYF
TGTGCCGCCTTGGAGGGGTATGCAGAGACCCAGTACTTC
>TRBV5-1|.|.|TRBJ2-3
CASSPDTDTQYF
TGCGCCAGCAGCCCAGACACAGATACGCAGTATTTT
>TRBV5-1|.|.|TRBJ2-7
CASSVTVSSYEQYF
TGCGCCAGCAGCGTGACAGTTTCCTCCTACGAGCAGTACTTC
>TRBV29-1|few|.|TRBJ1-3
CSARGYRNSGNTIYF
TGCAGCGCTAGAGGCTACAGGAATTCTGGAAACACCATATATTTT
>TRBV6-1|.|.|TRBJ2-5
CASSLTQGYETQYF
TGTGCCAGCAGCCTCACACAGGGTTACGAGACCCAGTACTTC
>TRBV25-1|once|.|TRBJ2-7
CASSDGAGEEGQYF
TGTGCCAGCAGTGACGGGGCTGGGGAGGAAGGGCAGTACTTC
>TRBV7-2|.|.|TRBJ1-1
CASSPHTGSGVTEAFF
TGTGCCAGCAGCCCTCACACGGGTTCCGGGGTCACTGAAGCTTTCTTT
>TRBV28|few|.|TRBJ1-5
CASGAGGSNQPQHF
TGTGCCAGCGGAGCGGGCGGGAGCAATCAGCCCCAGCATTTT